This note documents a single TCR beta chain sequence. TCRdb's table, derived via immunoSEQ multiplex PCR, lists solely in-frame clones and lacks some. The data contain fewer than 90,000 clones, approximately 81% of them singletons. The record originates from a study of OX40 agonist ivuxolimab in advanced cancers. Here the sequenced sample was CD4+ or CD8+ T cells sorted from blood, taken in a trial of the OX40 agonist ivuxolimab. The sequence derives from an adult with an advanced solid tumor such as melanoma, head and neck, liver or kidney cancer.

Written as DNA, the CDR3 is TGTGCCACCAGCAGAGGGACAGGGAGCATTGAGCAGTTCTTC. It encodes CATSRGTGSIEQFF. J is TRBJ2-1 and V is TRBV15; 8 bases are a match to TRBD1. This CDR3 contains 14 residues. Germline V CDR1 and CDR2: LNHNV, YYDKDF (reference sequence). V gave up 1 base and J gave up 9 bases; unmatched junction bases: 5.